This T cell receptor beta chain was sequenced for a study of PD-L1 blockade in urothelial cancer. Study information: After treatment start, blood was analyzed at 3 weeks (second dose) and at 6 weeks. A median approximately 150,000 T cells were found in blood samples.

TCRdb keeps only in-frame clones here, not all; method: immunoSEQ multiplex PCR. The sample shows around 56,000 clones, 86% of them seen only once. This CDR3 is 15 amino acids long. Trimming pared 6 bases from V and 2 bases from J, leaving 16 bases between. The germline V gene encodes CDR1 LNHDA and CDR2 SQIVND (reference sequence). This sequence was found in a man aged 45 to 65 with urothelial cancer. This rearrangement joins TRBV19 to TRBJ1-2; no clear D gene. The source material was PBMCs, sampled around atezolizumab (anti-PD-L1) treatment. CDR3 in DNA: TGTGCCAGTAGCGGGAGGGCGTTATTGAACTATGGCTACACCTTC. Residues: CASSGRALLNYGYTF.